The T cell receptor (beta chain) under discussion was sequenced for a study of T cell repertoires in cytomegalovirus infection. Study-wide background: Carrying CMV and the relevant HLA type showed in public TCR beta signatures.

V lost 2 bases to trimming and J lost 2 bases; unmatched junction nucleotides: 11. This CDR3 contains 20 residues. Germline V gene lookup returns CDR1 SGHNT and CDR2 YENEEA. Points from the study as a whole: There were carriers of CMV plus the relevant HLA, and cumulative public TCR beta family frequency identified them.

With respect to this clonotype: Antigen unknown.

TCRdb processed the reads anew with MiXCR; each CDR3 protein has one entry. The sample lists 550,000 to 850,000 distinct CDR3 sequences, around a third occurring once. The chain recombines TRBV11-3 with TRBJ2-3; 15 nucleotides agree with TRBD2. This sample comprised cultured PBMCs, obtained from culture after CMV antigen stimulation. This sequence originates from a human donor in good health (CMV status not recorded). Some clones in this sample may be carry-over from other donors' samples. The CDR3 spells CASSLPRGLAGGPDTDTQYF. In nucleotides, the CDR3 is TGTGCCAGCAGCTTACCTCGCGGACTAGCGGGAGGGCCTGACACAGATACGCAGTATTTT.